Below, 28 T cell receptor beta chains from the same sample are listed, as sequenced in a study of blood T cell repertoires in COVID-19. Clones were sequenced by immunoSEQ multiplex PCR, and TCRdb holds only the in-frame ones, with some missing. The sample has over 120,000 clones, around 89% seen once; the top ten hold roughly 2.9%. The sample comprised peripheral blood. The receptors stem from a man between 60 and 75 years old with active or convalescent COVID-19.

The rearrangement joins TRBV2 to TRBJ2-1, with D maybe TRBD1 (5 bases). Germline V gene sequence: CDR1 SNHLY, CDR2 FYNNEI. The CDR3 spans 14 residues. Trimming removed 4 bases from V and 2 bases from J, with 9 bases in between. The CDR3 loop is CASSVTGTYNEQFF. The DNA for the CDR3 is TGTGCCAGCAGTGTTACAGGAACCTACAATGAGCAGTTCTTC.

This rearrangement joins TRBV11-2 to TRBJ2-7; perhaps TRBD2 as D (5 bases). Germline values: CDR1 SGHAT, CDR2 FQNNGV. V dropped 4 bases and J dropped 4 bases, with 17 bases sitting between them. This CDR3 is 15 amino acids long. Here the CDR3 DNA reads TGTGCCAGCAGCTCCCATAGGGCTAGCATTTACGAGCAGTACTTC. It is translated as CASSSHRASIYEQYF.

The J gene is TRBJ2-3, the V gene TRBV10-1; 9 bases fit TRBD2. V shed 7 bases, J shed 4 bases, and the junction held 12 bases outside the gene matches. The germline CDR1 and CDR2 sequences are WNHNN and SYGVQD (reference sequence). The CDR3 covers 16 residues. This chain's CDR3 is CASTPSSGGQADTQYF. The CDR3 DNA is TGCGCCAGCACTCCGTCGAGCGGGGGGCAGGCAGATACGCAGTATTTT.

This chain joins TRBV28 and TRBJ1-6; D uncertain. V was cut by 3 bases and J by 7 bases, with 7 bases left in between. This CDR3 contains 13 residues. Germline CDR1 MDHEN, CDR2 SYDVKM. The CDR3 spells CASSFTANSPLHF. CDR3 bases: TGTGCCAGCAGTTTTACAGCAAATTCACCCCTCCACTTT.

This clone was detected only a few times. The V call is TRBV11-3, the J call TRBJ2-1; tentatively, D is TRBD1 (6 bases). The germline V gene has CDR1 SGHNT and CDR2 YENEEA. V was clipped by 4 bases and J by 9 bases, with 28 bases between them. The CDR3 loop spans 18 amino acids. For the CDR3, the DNA is TGTGCCAGCAGCTCCGGGACAACGATTTATTACGTTGCCGGTGAGCAGTTCTTC. It encodes CASSSGTTIYYVAGEQFF. Together with reference TRBV11-3 and TRBJ2-1, the CDR3 gives the full variable domain: EAGVVQSPRYKIIEKKQPVAFWCNPISGHNTLYWYLQNLGQGPELLIRYENEEAVDDSQLPKDRFSAERLKGVDSTLKIQPAELGDSAVYLCASSSGTTIYYVAGEQFFGPGTRLTVL.

This clone was seen a few times. The DNA of the CDR3 is TGTGCCAGCAGTGAACAGGCCGGGCGAGGGAACACCATATATTTT. It yields the protein CASSEQAGRGNTIYF. This sequence joins TRBV6-1 and TRBJ1-3; D not certain. There are 15 residues in the CDR3. The V end lost 2 bases, the J end lost 7 bases, and 15 bases lay between the germline ends. CDR1 and CDR2 (germline): MNHNS, SASEGT.

This clone was observed a handful of times. This chain connects TRBV30 to TRBJ2-7; tentative D call: TRBD1 (6 bases). Germline CDR1 and CDR2: GTSNPN and SVGIG (reference sequence). The ends were cut back, 3 bases at V and 4 bases at J, with 10 bases in the middle. The CDR3 contains 12 residues. The DNA of the CDR3 is TGTGCCTGGAGCACCACAGGGTACGAGCAGTACTTC. Its protein is CAWSTTGYEQYF.

This clone showed up just a few times. The chain couples TRBV5-1 to TRBJ1-2, with 9 bases lining up with TRBD1. V trimming: 4 bases; J trimming: 7 bases; junction bases outside the gene matches: 5. This CDR3 is built from 13 residues. Germline V gene sequence: CDR1 SGHRS, CDR2 YFSETQ. The CDR3 DNA is TGCGCCAGCAGCGGGACAGGGTCGGGTGGCTACACCTTC. This translates into CASSGTGSGGYTF.

This clone came up a few times. This sequence joins TRBV5-1 and TRBJ1-3, with D maybe TRBD1 (6 bases). CDR3 length: 14 amino acids. Trimming cost V 3 bases and J 0 bases, with 7 bases left between them. Germline lookup yields CDR1 SGHRS and CDR2 YFSETQ. CDR3 DNA sequence: TGCGCCAGCAGCTCGGACAGCTCTGGAAACACCATATATTTT. It specifies CASSSDSSGNTIYF.

The chain employs TRBV9 and TRBJ2-3; 8 positions agree with TRBD2. The V gene's germline CDR1 is SGDLS and CDR2 YYNGEE. Trimming at V came to 4 bases and at J to 4 bases, leaving 17 bases not matched to a gene. This CDR3 region has 18 residues. Written as DNA, the CDR3 is TGTGCCAGCAGCTCTCCTCTGGTGGGAGCGGGAGTTCCAGATACGCAGTATTTT. Protein product: CASSSPLVGAGVPDTQYF.

Only one count was recorded for this clone. V usage is TRBV11-1 and J usage is TRBJ2-3, with D maybe TRBD2 (6 bases). Looked up from germline, CDR1 is SGHAT and CDR2 is FQDESV (reference sequence). Trimming removed 10 bases from V and 2 bases from J, with 13 bases in between. This CDR3 contains 13 residues. The CDR3 nucleotides are TGTGCCAACCAGGGACTCTTCACAGATACGCAGTATTTT. Translated: CANQGLFTDTQYF.

The chain links TRBV6-5 to TRBJ1-5; D unclear. This CDR3 is built from 15 residues. Germline assignment: CDR1 MNHEY and CDR2 SVGAGI. V was clipped by 6 bases and J by 1 base, with 13 bases between them. In DNA, the CDR3 is TGTGCCAGCAGCCTCTCTTCCCTGAGCAATCAGCCCCAGCATTTT. Translated, it gives CASSLSSLSNQPQHF.

J is TRBJ2-7 and V is TRBV6-5, with D tentatively TRBD2 (6 bases). The CDR3 spans 13 residues. Germline CDR1 MNHEY, CDR2 SVGAGI. Trimming removed 2 bases at V and 4 bases at J, with 9 bases between. The CDR3 loop reads CASSYRGSYEQYF. The CDR3, as DNA: TGTGCCAGCAGTTACCGGGGGAGTTACGAGCAGTACTTC.

This clone has just one count. This chain links TRBV28 with TRBJ2-1; perhaps TRBD1 as D (6 bases). The CDR3 sequence is 14 residues long. From germline, CDR1 is MDHEN and CDR2 SYDVKM. The V gene lost 6 bases and the J gene lost 8 bases, with 17 bases spanning the gap. The DNA of the CDR3 is TGTGCCAGCAGGAACAGGGACCCGTGGGATGAGCAGTTCTTC. As protein: CASRNRDPWDEQFF.

The chain carries TRBV9 and TRBJ2-2; TRBD1 matches 8 bases. Trimming cost V 0 bases and J 1 base; bases outside gene matches: 5. This CDR3 is built from 17 residues. CDR1 is SGDLS and CDR2 is YYNGEE in the germline V gene. CDR3: CASSVAAGGLNTGELFF. The CDR3 DNA follows: TGTGCCAGCAGCGTAGCGGCAGGGGGCTTGAACACCGGGGAGCTGTTTTTT.

Comments on this clone: One end of the junction fails to match germline, which may point to a read error. The V and J genes are TRBV2 and TRBJ2-1, with a possible D match to TRBD2 (5 bases). The CDR3 runs to 15 residues. CDR1 is SNHLY, CDR2 FYNNEI, per germline. In DNA form, the CDR3 reads TGTGCCAGCAGAGAAGGGCTCGGGGTGCACAATGAGCAGTTCTTC. Translating gives CASREGLGVHNEQFF. Combining the CDR3 with reference TRBV2 and TRBJ2-1 gives the whole variable domain EPEVTQTPSHQVTQMGQEVILRCVPISNHLYFYWYRQILGQKVEFLVSFYNNEISEKSEIFDDQFSVERPDGSNFTLKIRSTKLEDSAMYFCASREGLGVHNEQFFGPGTRLTVL.

V is TRBV7-9 and J is TRBJ1-4; D perhaps matches TRBD1 (6 bases). Per the germline V gene, CDR1 is SEHNR and CDR2 is FQNEAQ (reference sequence). This CDR3 has 16 amino acids. V lost 4 bases to trimming and J lost 1 base, with 13 bases between them. CDR3 in amino acids: CASSSPRRGTNEKLFF. CDR3 nucleotides: TGTGCCAGCAGCTCCCCGCGCAGGGGAACTAATGAAAAACTGTTTTTT.

J is TRBJ1-2 and V is TRBV7-2; D ambiguous. Between the trimmed V and J ends, which lost 5 bases and 6 bases, there was a span of 13 bases. The V gene's germline CDR1 is SGHTA and CDR2 FQGNSA. The CDR3 is made up of 13 amino acids. CDR3 sequence reads: CASSPRHTDGYTF. The CDR3 DNA is TGTGCCAGCAGCCCCCGACACACGGATGGCTACACCTTC.

This clone was observed once. The rearrangement links TRBV30 to TRBJ1-4; TRBD1 aligns across 8 bases. The germline CDR1 and CDR2 sequences are GTSNPN and SVGIG (reference sequence). V lost 1 base to trimming and J lost 7 bases; unmatched junction nucleotides: 8. The CDR3 consists of 15 residues. CDR3 in DNA: TGTGCCTGGAGTGGCGGACAGGGCTCCATTGAAAAACTGTTTTTT. This encodes CAWSGGQGSIEKLFF.

A single count supports this clone. The rearrangement joins TRBV5-1 to TRBJ1-1; D not resolved. Germline V lookup: CDR1 SGHRS, CDR2 YFSETQ. The CDR3 length is 16 residues. Trimming removed 5 bases at V and 1 base at J, with 18 bases between. The CDR3 protein is CASSPDGIGWNTEAFF. For the CDR3, the DNA is TGCGCCAGCAGTCCGGACGGGATAGGGTGGAACACTGAAGCTTTCTTT.

The chain couples TRBV6-2 or TRBV6-3 to TRBJ1-5; D may be TRBD1 (5 bases). This CDR3 comprises 15 residues. Trimming shortened V by 6 bases and J by 3 bases, and 15 bases separated the two germline ends. CDR1 MNHEY and CDR2 SVGEGT come from the germline V gene. This CDR3 reads CASSPMGRDNQPQHF. In nucleotides, the CDR3 is TGTGCCAGCAGCCCGATGGGCAGGGACAATCAGCCCCAGCATTTT.

The chain is built from TRBV19 and TRBJ2-1, with TRBD2 matching over 10 bases. This CDR3 is 15 amino acids long. V trimming: 1 base; J trimming: 7 bases; junction bases outside the gene matches: 4. The germline gives CDR1 LNHDA, CDR2 SQIVND (reference sequence). The CDR3 here is CASSIGSSGRNEQFF. The CDR3 region has the DNA TGTGCCAGTAGTATAGGGTCTAGCGGGAGAAATGAGCAGTTCTTC.

This rearrangement joins TRBV19 to TRBJ2-3; 8 positions agree with TRBD2. The trim removed 1 base at V and 0 bases at J, leaving 0 bases unmatched. CDR3 length: 15 residues. Per germline, CDR1 LNHDA and CDR2 SQIVND (reference sequence). CDR3 in DNA: TGTGCCAGTAGTATAGTAGCGGGAAGCACAGATACGCAGTATTTT. It codes for CASSIVAGSTDTQYF.

This sequence joins TRBV3-1 (or the pseudogene TRBV3-2) and TRBJ1-2; tentatively, D is TRBD1 (5 bases). V lost 3 bases, J lost 4 bases, and 9 bases lay in between. The CDR3 is made up of 13 amino acids. CDR1 is LGHDT, CDR2 YNNKEL, per germline (reference sequence). The CDR3 sequence is CASSHGTPYGYTF. DNA for the CDR3: TGTGCCAGCAGCCATGGGACTCCCTATGGCTACACCTTC.

J is TRBJ2-7 and V is TRBV25-1; 9 bases agree with TRBD1. The J segment lost 4 bases and the V segment lost 6 bases, leaving 10 bases of the junction unmatched. Germline CDR1 MGHDK, CDR2 SYGVNS. This CDR3 comprises 15 residues. Here the CDR3 DNA reads TGTGCCAGCAGGGCTCCCGGGACAGGGTTGTACGAGCAGTACTTC. Its translation: CASRAPGTGLYEQYF.

The chain has TRBV11-2 and TRBJ2-1; TRBD2 aligns across 9 bases. The junction had 4 bases not matched to a gene; V was cut back by 6 bases and J by 4 bases. CDR3 length: 14 amino acids. Germline V gene sequence: CDR1 SGHAT, CDR2 FQNNGV. CDR3 amino acids: CASRGAGGYNEQFF. The CDR3 coding sequence is TGTGCCAGCAGAGGAGCGGGAGGATACAATGAGCAGTTCTTC.

Concerning this clone: The sample carries other DNA sequences with the same CDR3. The chain employs TRBV12-5 and TRBJ1-1, with D tentatively TRBD1 (6 bases). This CDR3 has 13 residues. Germline CDR1 is LGHNT and CDR2 is FRNRAP. V was pared by 6 bases and J by 8 bases, with 16 bases between. Here the CDR3 reads CASGSGGGGEAFF. The CDR3 DNA reads as TGTGCTAGTGGGTCCGGGGGCGGGGGAGAAGCTTTCTTT.

The CDR3, as DNA: TGTGCCTGGAGGGAGCGAGGCCGCCCTAACACTGAAGCTTTCTTT. This gives the protein CAWRERGRPNTEAFF. The chain joins TRBV30 to TRBJ1-1; the D is unclear. The CDR3 length is 15 residues. Looked up from germline, CDR1 is GTSNPN and CDR2 is SVGIG (reference sequence). Trimming removed 3 bases from V and 2 bases from J, with 16 bases in between.